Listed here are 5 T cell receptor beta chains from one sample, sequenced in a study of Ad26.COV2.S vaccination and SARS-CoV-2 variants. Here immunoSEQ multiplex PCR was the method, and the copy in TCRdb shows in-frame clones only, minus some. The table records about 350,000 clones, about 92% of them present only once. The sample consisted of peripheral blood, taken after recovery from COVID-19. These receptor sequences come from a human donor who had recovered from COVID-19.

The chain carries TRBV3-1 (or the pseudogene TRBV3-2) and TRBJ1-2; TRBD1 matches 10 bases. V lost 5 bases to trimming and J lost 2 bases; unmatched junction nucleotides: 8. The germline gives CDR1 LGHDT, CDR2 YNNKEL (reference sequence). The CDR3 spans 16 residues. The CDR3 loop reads CASSDGPGQGNYGYTF. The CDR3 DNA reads TGTGCCAGCAGCGACGGACCGGGACAGGGGAACTATGGCTACACCTTC.

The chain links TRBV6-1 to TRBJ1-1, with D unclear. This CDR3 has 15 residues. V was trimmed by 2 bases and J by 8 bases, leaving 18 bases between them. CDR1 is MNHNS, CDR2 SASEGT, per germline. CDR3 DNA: TGTGCCAGCAGTGAAATCGTCACAGTCCTCGCGGAAGCTTTCTTT. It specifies CASSEIVTVLAEAFF.

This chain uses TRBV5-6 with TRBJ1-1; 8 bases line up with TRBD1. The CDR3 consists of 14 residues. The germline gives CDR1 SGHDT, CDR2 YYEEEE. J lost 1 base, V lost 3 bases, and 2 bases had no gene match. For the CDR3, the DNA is TGTGCCAGCAGCTCGGGGACAGGGAACACTGAAGCTTTCTTT. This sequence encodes CASSSGTGNTEAFF.

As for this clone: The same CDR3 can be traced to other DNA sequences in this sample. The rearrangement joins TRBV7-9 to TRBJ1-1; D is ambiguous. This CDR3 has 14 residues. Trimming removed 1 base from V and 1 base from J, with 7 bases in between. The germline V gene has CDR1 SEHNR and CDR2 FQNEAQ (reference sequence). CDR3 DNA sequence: TGTGCCAGCAGCTTAGGTACAGCGAACACTGAAGCTTTCTTT. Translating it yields CASSLGTANTEAFF.

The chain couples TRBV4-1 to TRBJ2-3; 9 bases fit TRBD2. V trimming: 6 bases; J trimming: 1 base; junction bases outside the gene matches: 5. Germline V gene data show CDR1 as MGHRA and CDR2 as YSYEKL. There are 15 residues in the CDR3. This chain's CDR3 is CASRRKRGGTDTQYF. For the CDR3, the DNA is TGCGCCAGCAGACGAAAGCGGGGGGGCACAGATACGCAGTATTTT.